One T cell receptor beta chain is described in this entry. Antigen unknown. A second 7 to 11 cycle PCR used barcoded and J-beta primers. Each of the cDNA molecules was tagged by a template-switch adaptor with 12 random nucleotides. TCRdb reprocessed the 5' RACE reads with MiXCR, giving one entry per CDR3 protein. The sample consists of more than 650,000 distinct CDR3 sequences, 20% to 30% of them appearing once. Peripheral blood samples of 9 to 10 milliliters were drawn from each donor. The sample belongs to a study of blood T cells in healthy people across ages. Study-level findings and limits: The donors' CMV status was not determined, possibly confounding changes in expanded clonotypes.

The CDR3 runs 12 residues. The germline gives CDR1 WSHSY, CDR2 SAAADI. Trimming pared 8 bases from V and 0 bases from J, leaving 5 bases between. The data also belong to a second study, concerning T cells of mothers and their children. According to that study: Whatever RNA was extracted went entirely into cDNA synthesis, at about 1.5 ug per 15 ul.

Sequences were obtained from blood. The sequence came from a boy between 5 and 17 years old in good health. The J gene is TRBJ1-3, the V gene TRBV10-2; D is undetermined. This CDR3 is CASGSSGNTIYF. CDR3 in DNA: TGCGCCAGCGGGAGCTCTGGAAACACCATATATTTT.